This paragraph covers one T cell receptor beta chain sequence. Its antigen is unknown. This record comes from a study of shared clonotypes between healthy human individuals. Study overall: Used for every donor were three CD4 naive, three CD4 memory, two CD8 naive and one CD8 memory plate. Study results and caveats: Blood was the sole source, and tissue repertoires probably differ.

Assay: immunoSEQ multiplex PCR; the TCRdb copy retains only in-frame clones and omits some. The table records under 550,000 clones, 90% to 96% of them present only once. The sequenced material came from naive CD4+ T cells sorted from blood. As to subset: CD45RA+ positively selected. The TCR was taken from a woman aged 30 to 39 in good health.

This CDR3 reads CASSRDYPYEQYF. The CDR3, as DNA: TGCGCCAGCAGTCGGGACTACCCCTACGAGCAGTACTTC. The chain has TRBV10-2 and TRBJ2-7; 7 bases agree with TRBD2. V lost 5 bases and J lost 2; bases outside the gene matches: 3. This CDR3 spans 13 amino acids. Germline loops: CDR1 WSHSY, CDR2 SAAADI.